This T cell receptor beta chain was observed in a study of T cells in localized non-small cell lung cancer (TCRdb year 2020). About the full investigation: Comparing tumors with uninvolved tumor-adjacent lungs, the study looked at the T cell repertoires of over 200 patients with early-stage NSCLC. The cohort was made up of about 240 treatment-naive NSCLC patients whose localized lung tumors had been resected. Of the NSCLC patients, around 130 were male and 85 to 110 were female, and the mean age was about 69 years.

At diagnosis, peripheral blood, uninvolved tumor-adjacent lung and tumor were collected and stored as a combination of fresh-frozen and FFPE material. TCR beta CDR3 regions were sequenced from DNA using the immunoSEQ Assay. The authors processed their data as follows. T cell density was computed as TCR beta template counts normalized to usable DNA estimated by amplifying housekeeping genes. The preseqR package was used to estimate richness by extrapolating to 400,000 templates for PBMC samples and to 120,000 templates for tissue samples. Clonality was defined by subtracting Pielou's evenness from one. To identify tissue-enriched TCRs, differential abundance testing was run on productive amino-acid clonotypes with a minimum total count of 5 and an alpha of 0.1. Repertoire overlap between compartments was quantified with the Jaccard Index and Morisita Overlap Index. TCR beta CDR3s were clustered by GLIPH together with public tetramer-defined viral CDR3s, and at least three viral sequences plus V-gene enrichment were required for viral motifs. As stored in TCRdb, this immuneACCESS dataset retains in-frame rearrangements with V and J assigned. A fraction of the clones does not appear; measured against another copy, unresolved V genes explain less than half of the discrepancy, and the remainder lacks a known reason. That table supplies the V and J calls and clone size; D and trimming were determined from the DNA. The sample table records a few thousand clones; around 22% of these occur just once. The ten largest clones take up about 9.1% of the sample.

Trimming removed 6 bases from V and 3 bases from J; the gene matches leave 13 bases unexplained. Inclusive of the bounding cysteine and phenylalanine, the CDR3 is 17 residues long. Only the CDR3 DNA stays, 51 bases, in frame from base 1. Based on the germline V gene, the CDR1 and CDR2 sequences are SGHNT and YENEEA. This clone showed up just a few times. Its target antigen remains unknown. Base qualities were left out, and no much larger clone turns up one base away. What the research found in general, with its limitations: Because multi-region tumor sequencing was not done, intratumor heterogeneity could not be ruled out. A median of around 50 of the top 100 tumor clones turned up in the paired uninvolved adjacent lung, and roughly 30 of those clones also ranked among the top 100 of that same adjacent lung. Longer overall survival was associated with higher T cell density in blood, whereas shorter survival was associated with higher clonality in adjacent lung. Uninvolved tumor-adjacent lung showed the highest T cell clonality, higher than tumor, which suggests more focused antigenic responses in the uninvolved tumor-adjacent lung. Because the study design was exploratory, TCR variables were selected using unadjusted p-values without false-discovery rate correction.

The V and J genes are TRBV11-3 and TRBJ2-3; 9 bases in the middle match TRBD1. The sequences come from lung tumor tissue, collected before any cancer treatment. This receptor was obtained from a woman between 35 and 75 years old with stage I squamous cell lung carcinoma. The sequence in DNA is TGTGCCAGCAGAGGGGTCCTAGACAGGGGGTCGACAGATACGCAGTATTTT. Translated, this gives CASRGVLDRGSTDTQYF.